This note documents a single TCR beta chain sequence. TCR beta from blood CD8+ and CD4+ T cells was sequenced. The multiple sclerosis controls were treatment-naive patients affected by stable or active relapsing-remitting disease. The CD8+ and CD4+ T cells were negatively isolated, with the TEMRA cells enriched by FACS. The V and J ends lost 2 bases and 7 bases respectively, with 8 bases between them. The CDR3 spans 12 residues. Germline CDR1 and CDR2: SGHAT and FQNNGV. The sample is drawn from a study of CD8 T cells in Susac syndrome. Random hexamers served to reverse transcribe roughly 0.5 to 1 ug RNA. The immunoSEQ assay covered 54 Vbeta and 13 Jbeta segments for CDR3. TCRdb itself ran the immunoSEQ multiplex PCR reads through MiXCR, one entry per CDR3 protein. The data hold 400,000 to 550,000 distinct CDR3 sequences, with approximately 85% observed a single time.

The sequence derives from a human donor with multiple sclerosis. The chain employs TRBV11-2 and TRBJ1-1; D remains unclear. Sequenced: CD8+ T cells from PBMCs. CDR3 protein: CASSLRGIEAFF. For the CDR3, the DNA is TGTGCCAGCAGCTTACGCGGCATTGAAGCTTTCTTT.